The 14 T cell receptor beta chains listed next were all sequenced from one sample in a study of blood T cells in healthy people across ages (dated by TCRdb to 2013 to 2016). The protocol used for the library was 5' RACE. Instrument on record: Illumina HiSeq 2500. A second PCR of roughly 7 to 11 cycles was performed with a sample-barcoded 5' primer and a J-beta primer mix. Clones were called with MiXCR by TCRdb after fastp trimmed the public reads at Q25, and only in-frame beta chains were retained. All rows with the same CDR3 protein become a single entry with the most common DNA and genes. Across this sample there are approximately 1,000,000 distinct CDR3 sequences, with 40% to 55% seen only once. The biggest ten clones account for approximately 20% of the sample. Sequences were obtained from blood. These receptors all stem from a woman aged 55 to 70 in good health.

The J gene is TRBJ2-7, the V gene TRBV12-3 or TRBV12-4, with unresolved D. The CDR3 consists of 13 residues. Trimming stripped 3 bases from V and 3 bases from J, with 9 bases between. Here the CDR3 DNA reads TGTGCCAGCAGTTTGTCGGCGGACTACGAGCAGTACTTC. Protein product: CASSLSADYEQYF.

At least ten counts were recorded for this clonotype. The chain uses TRBV7-2 and TRBJ2-7, with D perhaps matching TRBD2 (6 bases). Germline lookup yields CDR1 SGHTA and CDR2 FQGNSA. The V gene lost 3 bases and the J gene lost 0 bases, with 12 bases spanning the gap. CDR3 length: 15 residues. DNA for the CDR3: TGTGCCAGCAGCTTTGGTAGCGGACCCTCCTACGAGCAGTACTTC. Translated: CASSFGSGPSYEQYF.

This clonotype was detected only a few times. V gene TRBV20-1 combines with J gene TRBJ2-1, with 11 bases identical to TRBD2. The germline CDR1 and CDR2 sequences are DFQATT and SNEGSKA (reference sequence). CDR3 length equals 14 residues. V lost 3 bases and J lost 6; bases outside the gene matches: 4. The CDR3 nucleotides read TGCAGTGCTAGGGGACTAGCGGAACCCAATGAGCAGTTCTTC. Translation: CSARGLAEPNEQFF.

As to this clonotype: A junction end diverges from the germline sequence, so it may reflect a read error. The rearrangement joins TRBV2 to TRBJ2-4; unclear D gene. Near its end, the DNA agrees better with TRBJ2-7, so the J call may be wrong. CDR1 is SNHLY, CDR2 FYNNEI, per germline. CDR3 length: 11 amino acids. As DNA, the CDR3 is TGTGCCGGCAGAGCGATCCGCGAGCAGTACTTC. Protein product: CAGRAIREQYF.

About this clonotype itself: One end of the junction does not line up with germline, which may come from a read error. The chain employs TRBV10-3 and TRBJ2-3, with 7 bases lining up with TRBD1. This CDR3 is built from 15 residues. From germline, CDR1 is ENHRY and CDR2 SYGVKD. Here the CDR3 reads CAIGDRESSTDAQYF. In nucleotides, the CDR3 is TGTGCCATCGGGGACAGAGAATCTAGCACAGATGCGCAGTATTTT.

The CDR3 coding sequence is TGTGCCAGCAGCCCCGAGGGGGAGGGCCTCGATGAGCAGTTCTTC. It translates to CASSPEGEGLDEQFF. The rearrangement links TRBV3-1 to TRBJ2-1, with D perhaps TRBD2 (7 bases). Germline values: CDR1 LGHDT, CDR2 YNNKEL (reference sequence). The CDR3 length is 15 residues. Trimming pared 4 bases from V and 8 bases from J, leaving 18 bases between.

The rearrangement joins TRBV20-1 to TRBJ1-4; TRBD1 aligns across 11 bases. V was pared by 0 bases and J by 7 bases, with 1 base of the junction left unmatched. Looked up from germline, CDR1 is DFQATT and CDR2 is SNEGSKA (reference sequence). There are 14 residues in the CDR3. CDR3 loop: CSAREDRGLEKLFF. Here the CDR3 DNA reads TGCAGTGCTAGAGAGGACAGGGGGCTTGAAAAACTGTTTTTT.

This sequence joins TRBV20-1 and TRBJ2-7, with 9 bases aligning to TRBD1. The J segment lost 5 bases and the V segment lost 0 bases, leaving 11 bases of the junction unmatched. CDR1 DFQATT and CDR2 SNEGSKA come from the germline V gene (reference sequence). The CDR3 spans 16 residues. CDR3 in amino acids: CSARDIARDRAHEQYF. The CDR3 nucleotides read TGCAGTGCTAGAGATATCGCTCGGGACAGGGCCCACGAGCAGTACTTC.

This clonotype was observed a few times. The rearrangement uses TRBV27 and TRBJ1-6; 7 nucleotides match TRBD1. The germline gives CDR1 MNHEY, CDR2 SMNVEV (reference sequence). Germline trimming cut 5 bases from V and 11 bases from J; bases unmatched to any gene: 6. The CDR3 has 13 residues. CDR3 sequence reads: CASSIGRGAPLHF. The CDR3 coding sequence is TGTGCCAGCAGTATCGGCAGGGGGGCACCCCTCCACTTT.

CDR3 in DNA: TGTGCCAGCACACGCAGCGGGGGCCGCAATGAGCAGTTCTTC. Its translation is CASTRSGGRNEQFF. This chain joins TRBV6-2 or TRBV6-3 and TRBJ2-1; 8 bases align to TRBD2. The trim removed 7 bases at V and 6 bases at J, leaving 8 bases unmatched. CDR1 is MNHEY, CDR2 SVGEGT, per germline. CDR3 size: 14 residues.

This chain connects TRBV4-2 to TRBJ2-4; TRBD2 is a possible D gene (6 bases). CDR1 and CDR2 (germline): LGHNA, YNFKEQ. The CDR3 loop spans 18 amino acids. Trimming shortened V by 0 bases and J by 2 bases, and 17 bases separated the two germline ends. The CDR3 sequence is CASSQDADGRNTKNIQYF. In DNA, the CDR3 is TGTGCCAGCAGCCAAGACGCGGATGGGAGGAATACCAAAAACATTCAGTACTTC.

This clonotype was seen only a few times. The genes are TRBV27 and TRBJ2-7; weak D call: TRBD2 (6 bases). The CDR3 covers 13 residues. Trimming cost V 6 bases and J 7 bases, with 16 bases left between them. CDR1 and CDR2 (germline): MNHEY, SMNVEV (reference sequence). This CDR3 is CASSSTSAGEQYF. The CDR3 DNA follows: TGTGCCAGCAGCAGTACCTCCGCGGGAGAGCAGTACTTC.

The chain recombines TRBV24-1 with TRBJ2-7; TRBD1 matches 12 bases. Trimming cost V 4 bases and J 6 bases; bases outside gene matches: 3. The CDR3 length is 14 residues. CDR1 is KGHDR and CDR2 is SFDVKD in the germline V gene. In DNA, the CDR3 is TGTGCCACCAGTGAGGCGGGACAGGGGGCCGAGCAGTACTTC. Residues: CATSEAGQGAEQYF.

This clonotype was observed a few times. The chain has TRBV5-1 and TRBJ2-7, with TRBD1 matching over 8 bases. J lost 1 base, V lost 1 base, and 4 bases had no gene match. The CDR3 is 15 residues long. CDR1 SGHRS and CDR2 YFSETQ come from the germline V gene. The CDR3 loop is CASSLFGQGSYEQYF. The CDR3 DNA is TGCGCCAGCAGCTTGTTTGGACAGGGTTCCTACGAGCAGTACTTC.